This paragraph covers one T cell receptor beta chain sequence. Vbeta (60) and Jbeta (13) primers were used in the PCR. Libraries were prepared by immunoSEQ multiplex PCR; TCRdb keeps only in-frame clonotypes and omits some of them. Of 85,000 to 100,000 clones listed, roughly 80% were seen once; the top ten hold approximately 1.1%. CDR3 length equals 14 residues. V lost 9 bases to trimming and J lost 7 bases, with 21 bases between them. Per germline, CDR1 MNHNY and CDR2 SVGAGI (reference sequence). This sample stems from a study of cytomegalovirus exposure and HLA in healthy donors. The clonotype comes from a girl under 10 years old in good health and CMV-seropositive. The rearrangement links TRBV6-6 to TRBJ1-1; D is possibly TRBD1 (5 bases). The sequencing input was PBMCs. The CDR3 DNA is TGTGCCAGTGAAACCGGCAGGGTAGGTGGTGAAGCTTTCTTT. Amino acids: CASETGRVGGEAFF.